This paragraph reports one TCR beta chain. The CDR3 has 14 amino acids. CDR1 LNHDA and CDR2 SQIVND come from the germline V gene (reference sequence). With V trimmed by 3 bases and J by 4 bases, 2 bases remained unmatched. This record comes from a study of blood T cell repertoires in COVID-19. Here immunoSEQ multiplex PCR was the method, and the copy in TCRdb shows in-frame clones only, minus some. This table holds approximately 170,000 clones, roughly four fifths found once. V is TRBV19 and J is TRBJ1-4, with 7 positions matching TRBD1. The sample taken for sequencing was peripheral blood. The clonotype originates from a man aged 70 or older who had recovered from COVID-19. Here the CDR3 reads CASSMGQLNEKLFF. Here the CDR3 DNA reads TGTGCCAGTAGTATGGGACAGCTTAATGAAAAACTGTTTTTT.